The 30 T cell receptor beta chains given below trace back to one sample, sequenced in a study of cytomegalovirus exposure and HLA in healthy donors. PCR employed 60 Vbeta and 13 Jbeta primers. Sequenced by immunoSEQ multiplex PCR; TCRdb stores in-frame clones only, minus some. Of some 63,000 clones listed, about 80% are singletons. Specimen: PBMCs. The receptor source for this set is a woman aged 40 to 50 in good health and CMV-seronegative.

J is TRBJ2-3 and V is TRBV4-1; 9 positions agree with TRBD2. Trimming took 4 bases from V and 4 from J; bases not matched to a gene: 9. Germline values: CDR1 MGHRA, CDR2 YSYEKL. The CDR3 spans 16 residues. The CDR3 spells CASSPQGSGSPDTQYF. The CDR3 coding sequence is TGCGCCAGCAGCCCCCAGGGTAGCGGGAGCCCAGATACGCAGTATTTT.

The genes are TRBV7-2 and TRBJ2-3, with D maybe TRBD2 (5 bases). V was pared by 0 bases and J by 4 bases, with 8 bases between. CDR3 length: 14 amino acids. Germline CDR1 and CDR2: SGHTA and FQGNSA. The CDR3 is CASSLAHGADTQYF. The CDR3 coding sequence is TGTGCCAGCAGCTTAGCGCACGGGGCAGATACGCAGTATTTT.

The chain employs TRBV2 and TRBJ2-7; TRBD2 matches 9 bases. The CDR3 totals 14 residues. The J segment lost 7 bases and the V segment lost 5 bases, leaving 9 bases of the junction unmatched. In germline, CDR1 is SNHLY, CDR2 FYNNEI. In DNA form, the CDR3 reads TGTGCCAGCAGTTTGGTAGCGGGAGAAGGTGAGCAGTACTTC. Translating gives CASSLVAGEGEQYF.

A remark on this clone: Its ends do not fully match the called genes, so a read error is possible. The V call is TRBV7-8, the J call TRBJ2-1, with TRBD2 matching over 13 bases. Germline CDR1 SGHVS, CDR2 FQNEAQ. The CDR3 extends over 16 amino acids. CDR3 DNA sequence: TGTGCCAGCAGTTTAGGACTAGCGGGAGATCGGAATGAGCAGTTCTTC. Its translation is CASSLGLAGDRNEQFF.

This clone was counted between two and nine times. The chain's CDR3 is CASSVARGYEQFF. The CDR3 DNA reads as TGTGCCAGCAGCGTAGCCCGGGGGTATGAGCAGTTCTTC. The gene calls are TRBV9 and TRBJ2-1; possibly TRBD2 for D (6 bases). Trimming took 0 bases from V and 8 from J, leaving 9 bases between them. Germline lookup yields CDR1 SGDLS and CDR2 YYNGEE. The CDR3 has 13 amino acids. The full variable domain, in which reference TRBV9 and TRBJ2-1 provide the parts outside the CDR3, is DSGVTQTPKHLITATGQRVTLRCSPRSGDLSVYWYQQSLDQGLQFLIQYYNGEERAKGNILERFSAQQFPDLHSELNLSSLELGDSALYFCASSVARGYEQFFGPGTRLTVL.

The V gene is TRBV15, the J gene TRBJ1-2; perhaps TRBD1 as D (6 bases). The V gene's germline CDR1 is LNHNV and CDR2 YYDKDF (reference sequence). The CDR3 is 15 residues long. The V end lost 0 bases, the J end lost 4 bases, and 12 bases lay between the germline ends. In nucleotides, the CDR3 is TGTGCCACCAGCAGAGATAACAGGGCCACCTATGGCTACACCTTC. As protein: CATSRDNRATYGYTF. The variable domain in full, completed from reference TRBV15 and TRBJ1-2, reads DAMVIQNPRYQVTQFGKPVTLSCSQTLNHNVMYWYQQKSSQAPKLLFHYYDKDFNNEADTPDNFQSRRPNTSFCFLDIRSPGLGDTAMYLCATSRDNRATYGYTFGSGTRLTVV.

This chain uses TRBV5-6 with TRBJ2-5; TRBD2 aligns across 13 bases. Germline V CDR1 and CDR2: SGHDT, YYEEEE. This CDR3 region has 15 residues. The V gene end was trimmed by 0 bases and the J gene end by 5 bases; junction bases not matched to a gene: 1. CDR3 residues: CASSLALAGGETQYF. CDR3 in DNA: TGTGCCAGCAGCTTGGCACTAGCGGGGGGGGAGACCCAGTACTTC.

The chain links TRBV7-2 to TRBJ1-4; possible D gene TRBD1, 6 bases. The germline CDR1 and CDR2 sequences are SGHTA and FQGNSA. V was cut by 5 bases and J by 11 bases, with 12 bases left in between. This CDR3 is built from 12 residues. CDR3 in amino acids: CASSVQGEKLFF. The CDR3, as DNA: TGTGCCAGCAGCGTACAGGGTGAGAAACTGTTTTTT.

The V and J genes are TRBV13 and TRBJ2-7; D not certain. The CDR3 spans 12 residues. Germline V CDR1 and CDR2: PRHDT, FYEKMQ (reference sequence). V was pared by 2 bases and J by 4 bases, with 6 bases between. The CDR3 sequence is CASSLRSYEQYF. CDR3 coding DNA: TGTGCCAGCAGCTTACGGAGTTACGAGCAGTACTTC.

This clone was seen just once. This chain joins TRBV9 and TRBJ2-2; 8 bases align to TRBD2. Per the germline V gene, CDR1 is SGDLS and CDR2 is YYNGEE. V lost 3 bases and J lost 7; bases outside the gene matches: 2. CDR3 length equals 13 residues. CDR3 nucleotides: TGTGCCAGCAGCGAGACTAGCGTCGGGGAGCTGTTTTTT. Protein product: CASSETSVGELFF.

The V gene is TRBV4-1, the J gene TRBJ2-1, with 7 bases lining up with TRBD2. V shed 4 bases and J 6 bases; nucleotides not matched to a gene: 6. The CDR3 covers 14 residues. CDR1 and CDR2 (germline): MGHRA, YSYEKL. CDR3 bases: TGCGCCAGCAGCCCCGGGAGGTTGGGCAATGAGCAGTTCTTC. Translating it yields CASSPGRLGNEQFF.

This clone was detected a few times. The chain carries TRBV4-2 and TRBJ2-7; D remains unclear. The ends were cut back, 0 bases at V and 1 base at J, with 10 bases in the middle. Looked up from germline, CDR1 is LGHNA and CDR2 is YNFKEQ. This CDR3 is 15 amino acids long. The CDR3 here is CASSQDTYGSYEQYF. The CDR3 bases are TGTGCCAGCAGCCAAGATACGTACGGGTCCTACGAGCAGTACTTC.

The chain has TRBV6-5 and TRBJ1-5; TRBD1 might be the D (5 bases). CDR1 and CDR2 from the germline V gene are MNHEY and SVGAGI. Trimming shortened V by 4 bases and J by 6 bases, and 13 bases separated the two germline ends. This CDR3 has 14 amino acids. CDR3 DNA: TGTGCCAGCAGTTCCACAGGAGTGGGTCAGCCCCAGCATTTT. Its translation is CASSSTGVGQPQHF.

The chain joins TRBV28 to TRBJ2-3; D possibly corresponds to TRBD1 (5 bases). Germline CDR1 MDHEN, CDR2 SYDVKM. V gave up 5 bases and J gave up 2 bases, with 14 bases separating them. This CDR3 comprises 15 residues. The CDR3 sequence is CASSPPTAYTDTQYF. In DNA form, the CDR3 reads TGTGCCAGCAGTCCCCCGACAGCTTACACAGATACGCAGTATTTT.

This sequence joins TRBV29-1 and TRBJ2-5; no firm D call. The germline V gene encodes CDR1 SQVTM and CDR2 ANQGSEA. V lost 5 bases to trimming and J lost 3 bases, with 4 bases between them. This CDR3 comprises 10 residues. The CDR3 sequence is CSVREETQYF. In DNA, the CDR3 is TGCAGCGTTCGTGAAGAGACCCAGTACTTC.

The V call is TRBV6-1, the J call TRBJ2-5; TRBD1 is a possible D gene (5 bases). The CDR3 runs to 15 residues. Germline loops: CDR1 MNHNS, CDR2 SASEGT. V was shortened by 2 bases and J by 2 bases, with 12 bases between the two germline ends. As DNA, the CDR3 is TGTGCCAGCAGTGAAAGACATCCAGGGCAAGAGACCCAGTACTTC. This gives the protein CASSERHPGQETQYF.

V and J are TRBV6-1 and TRBJ1-2, with 12 bases fitting TRBD1. The J segment lost 7 bases and the V segment lost 1 base, leaving 4 bases of the junction unmatched. The CDR3 has 15 residues. The germline gives CDR1 MNHNS, CDR2 SASEGT. The CDR3 spells CASSEGGQGAPGYTF. The CDR3 DNA reads as TGTGCCAGCAGTGAAGGGGGACAGGGGGCGCCTGGCTACACCTTC.

The V gene is TRBV12-5, the J gene TRBJ2-1; D possibly corresponds to TRBD2 (5 bases). V lost 5 bases and J lost 2, with 10 bases in between. CDR1 is LGHNT, CDR2 FRNRAP, per germline. The CDR3 runs to 14 residues. The CDR3 loop is CASGPGLPYNEQFF. The DNA of the CDR3 is TGTGCTAGTGGTCCGGGATTACCCTACAATGAGCAGTTCTTC.

CDR3 DNA: TGTGCCTGGAGTAATCCCGTGGGAGGGCCATTCCGCTACAATGAGCAGTTCTTC. Its protein is CAWSNPVGGPFRYNEQFF. The chain uses TRBV30 and TRBJ2-1, with 7 bases matching TRBD2. V trimming: 2 bases; J trimming: 3 bases; junction bases outside the gene matches: 16. The V gene's germline CDR1 is GTSNPN and CDR2 SVGIG (reference sequence). CDR3 length equals 18 residues.

The chain recombines TRBV7-8 with TRBJ2-7, with D possibly being TRBD1 (5 bases). Per the germline V gene, CDR1 is SGHVS and CDR2 is FQNEAQ. CDR3 length: 16 amino acids. V was shortened by 1 base and J by 0 bases, with 13 bases between the two germline ends. The CDR3 spells CASSLVRTNNSYEQYF. The CDR3 nucleotides read TGTGCCAGCAGCTTAGTTCGGACAAATAACTCCTACGAGCAGTACTTC.

CDR3 coding DNA: TGTGCCAGCAGCTGGGCAGGGGCGAACACCGGGGAGCTGTTTTTT. This codes for CASSWAGANTGELFF. This rearrangement joins TRBV7-9 to TRBJ2-2; possibly TRBD1 for D (6 bases). The CDR3 is 15 amino acids. V lost 4 bases, J lost 0 bases, and 9 bases lay in between. Germline V lookup: CDR1 SEHNR, CDR2 FQNEAQ (reference sequence).

The V and J genes are TRBV19 and TRBJ2-6; 8 bases line up with TRBD2. The CDR3 spans 17 residues. Germline V CDR1 and CDR2: LNHDA, SQIVND (reference sequence). After removal of 3 bases from V and 0 bases from J, the junction contained 4 bases not matched to a gene. The CDR3 region is CASSIIAGSSGANVLTF. CDR3 DNA: TGTGCCAGTAGTATTATAGCGGGGAGCTCTGGGGCCAACGTCCTGACTTTC.

This chain connects TRBV11-3 to TRBJ2-1; 9 bases agree with TRBD1. Germline CDR1 reads SGHNT; CDR2 reads YENEEA. V gave up 3 bases and J gave up 4 bases; unmatched junction bases: 4. The CDR3 is 15 amino acids. CDR3 nucleotides: TGTGCCAGCAGCTTGGGGGACAGGGCTTACAATGAGCAGTTCTTC. Its translation is CASSLGDRAYNEQFF.

For this clone: An end of the junction does not agree with germline; a read error may underlie this. The V and J genes are TRBV28 and TRBJ2-3; 8 bases fit TRBD1. From germline, CDR1 is MDHEN and CDR2 SYDVKM. The CDR3 is 15 residues long. Here the CDR3 reads CVSSLLQGGTDTQYF. Here the CDR3 DNA reads TGTGTCAGCAGTTTACTACAGGGGGGCACAGATACGCAGTATTTT.

The chain uses TRBV6-5 and TRBJ2-1, with D maybe TRBD1 (6 bases). V was clipped by 6 bases and J by 6 bases, with 15 bases between them. The CDR3 totals 14 residues. CDR1 and CDR2 from the germline V gene are MNHEY and SVGAGI. This chain's CDR3 is CASRRQEAFNEQFF. The CDR3 nucleotides are TGTGCCAGCAGGCGACAGGAAGCCTTCAATGAGCAGTTCTTC.

The chain links TRBV28 to TRBJ1-5; D ambiguous. Germline V gene lookup returns CDR1 MDHEN and CDR2 SYDVKM. The CDR3 length is 14 residues. The V and J ends lost 10 bases and 2 bases respectively, with 15 bases between them. The CDR3 sequence is CATPGDSRNQPQHF. The CDR3 coding sequence is TGTGCCACCCCCGGGGATTCCCGCAATCAGCCCCAGCATTTT.

The chain couples TRBV29-1 to TRBJ2-1; D might be TRBD2 (6 bases). CDR1 SQVTM and CDR2 ANQGSEA come from the germline V gene. With 5 bases removed from V and 0 bases from J, the gap between germline ends came to 11 bases. The CDR3 covers 14 residues. CDR3 protein: CSVSGWSSYNEQFF. CDR3 nucleotides: TGCAGCGTTAGCGGGTGGAGCTCCTACAATGAGCAGTTCTTC.

The V gene is TRBV13, the J gene TRBJ1-2; D is unclear. Germline CDR1 is PRHDT and CDR2 is FYEKMQ (reference sequence). V was shortened by 4 bases and J by 4 bases, with 10 bases between the two germline ends. This CDR3 has 13 amino acids. CDR3 in amino acids: CASSSGRSYGYTF. CDR3 coding DNA: TGTGCCAGCAGCTCCGGTAGATCCTATGGCTACACCTTC.

This clone was detected only a few times. This sequence joins TRBV11-3 and TRBJ2-7; D is possibly TRBD1 (6 bases). Trimming shortened V by 1 base and J by 2 bases, and 12 bases separated the two germline ends. The germline V gene encodes CDR1 SGHNT and CDR2 YENEEA. The CDR3 has 15 residues. The CDR3 loop reads CASSLGPGDPYEQYF. The CDR3 DNA follows: TGTGCCAGCAGCTTAGGGCCAGGGGATCCCTACGAGCAGTACTTC.

The chain uses TRBV7-2 and TRBJ2-7; TRBD1 matches at 9 bases. This CDR3 is built from 14 residues. Trimming took 5 bases from V and 3 from J; bases not matched to a gene: 5. The V gene's germline CDR1 is SGHTA and CDR2 FQGNSA. The CDR3 sequence is CASSATGGFYEQYF. CDR3 in DNA: TGTGCCAGCAGCGCTACAGGGGGCTTCTACGAGCAGTACTTC.